Below are 7 T cell receptor beta chains sequenced from a single sample in a study of cytomegalovirus exposure and HLA in healthy donors. Sequencing used immunoSEQ multiplex PCR; TCRdb keeps in-frame clones, though not all of them. The sample lists under 200,000 clones, under 95% occurring once. The sample consisted of PBMCs. Every receptor here comes from a woman younger than 35 in good health and CMV-seropositive.

This clone was recorded only once. The rearrangement uses TRBV28 and TRBJ2-6; 10 nucleotides agree with TRBD1. This CDR3 is built from 18 residues. Germline V gives CDR1 MDHEN, CDR2 SYDVKM. Trimming cost V 5 bases and J 3 bases; bases outside gene matches: 10. CDR3 coding DNA: TGTGCCAGCAGTCGCGCCGGGACAGGGGTTTATGGGGCCAACGTCCTGACTTTC. Amino acid sequence: CASSRAGTGVYGANVLTF.

The chain recombines TRBV9 with TRBJ1-2, with 8 positions matching TRBD1. CDR3 size: 14 residues. The germline gives CDR1 SGDLS, CDR2 YYNGEE. V dropped 4 bases and J dropped 7; count of bases not matched to a gene: 9. In DNA form, the CDR3 reads TGTGCCAGCAGCTCTCGACAGGGGTTAGGTGGCTACACCTTC. Translated: CASSSRQGLGGYTF. The full variable domain, rest sourced from reference TRBV9 and TRBJ1-2, is DSGVTQTPKHLITATGQRVTLRCSPRSGDLSVYWYQQSLDQGLQFLIQYYNGEERAKGNILERFSAQQFPDLHSELNLSSLELGDSALYFCASSSRQGLGGYTFGSGTRLTVV.

The gene calls are TRBV7-2 and TRBJ2-7, with 7 bases aligning to TRBD2. V lost 1 base and J lost 2; bases outside the gene matches: 8. This CDR3 comprises 16 residues. Germline V gives CDR1 SGHTA, CDR2 FQGNSA. The CDR3 loop reads CASSLVSGGSPYEQYF. The CDR3 region has the DNA TGTGCCAGCAGCTTAGTCTCGGGCGGGAGCCCCTACGAGCAGTACTTC.

The chain is built from TRBV15 and TRBJ1-6, with 11 bases that match TRBD1. V trimming: 3 bases; J trimming: 12 bases; junction bases outside the gene matches: 7. This CDR3 contains 15 residues. Germline V gene data show CDR1 as LNHNV and CDR2 as YYDKDF (reference sequence). CDR3 sequence: CATSSADRGREPLHF. The CDR3 coding sequence is TGTGCCACCAGCAGCGCGGACAGGGGGCGAGAACCCCTCCACTTT.

V and J are TRBV7-8 and TRBJ2-7, with TRBD2 matching over 7 bases. Per germline, CDR1 SGHVS and CDR2 FQNEAQ. The J segment lost 2 bases and the V segment lost 2 bases, leaving 3 bases of the junction unmatched. The CDR3 sequence is 14 residues long. The DNA for the CDR3 is TGTGCCAGCAGCTTAACGGGAGGCACCTACGAGCAGTACTTC. Protein sequence: CASSLTGGTYEQYF.

The chain joins TRBV11-2 to TRBJ2-5, with TRBD2 matching 10 bases. In germline, CDR1 is SGHAT, CDR2 FQNNGV. The length of the CDR3 is 15 residues. The V and J ends lost 6 bases and 1 base, in that order; junction bases with no gene match: 5. The CDR3 is CASRKLAGRQETQYF. The CDR3 nucleotides read TGTGCCAGCAGGAAACTAGCGGGGCGCCAAGAGACCCAGTACTTC.

This chain connects TRBV27 to TRBJ2-3, with 13 positions matching TRBD2. Germline V gene data show CDR1 as MNHEY and CDR2 as SMNVEV (reference sequence). The CDR3 extends over 15 amino acids. V lost 2 bases, J lost 5 bases, and 1 base stayed unmatched. CDR3 nucleotides: TGTGCCAGCAGTTTAGGGACTAGCGGGGTAGATACGCAGTATTTT. Amino acid sequence: CASSLGTSGVDTQYF.